Following are 14 T cell receptor beta chains from one sample sequenced in a study of cytomegalovirus exposure and HLA in healthy donors. 13 Jbeta primers and 60 Vbeta primers were used for the PCR. The data were produced by immunoSEQ multiplex PCR, yet TCRdb's version contains in-frame clones alone and is incomplete. The sample carries approximately 290,000 clones, 80% recorded once. The sample comprised PBMCs. The receptors were sampled from a girl aged 2 to 10 in good health and CMV-seronegative.

Only a few counts were recorded for this clone. The chain recombines TRBV25-1 with TRBJ2-1; 9 bases are a match to TRBD1. The CDR3 has 16 residues. Trimming cost V 4 bases and J 6 bases; bases outside gene matches: 10. CDR1 MGHDK and CDR2 SYGVNS come from the germline V gene. DNA of the CDR3: TGTGCCAGCAGTGCCGATAGCCGGGACAGGGTCAATGAGCAGTTCTTC. Translating it yields CASSADSRDRVNEQFF.

This chain uses TRBV7-6 with TRBJ1-2; TRBD1 matches 9 bases. This CDR3 is built from 15 residues. Germline CDR1 reads SGHVS; CDR2 reads FNYEAQ. V shed 8 bases and J 5 bases; nucleotides not matched to a gene: 12. For the CDR3, the DNA is TGTGCCAGCGGGCCGGGACAGGGAAGATGGTATGGCTACACCTTC. As protein: CASGPGQGRWYGYTF.

This clone was picked up one time. The gene calls are TRBV7-9 and TRBJ2-3, with 8 positions matching TRBD2. The length of the CDR3 is 14 residues. The J segment lost 10 bases and the V segment lost 4 bases, leaving 10 bases of the junction unmatched. CDR1 and CDR2 from the germline V gene are SEHNR and FQNEAQ (reference sequence). The CDR3 nucleotides are TGTGCCAGCAGCTCCCTTGGGGGGACTAGTGCGCAGTATTTT. Amino acids: CASSSLGGTSAQYF.

The V and J genes are TRBV4-1 and TRBJ1-4; TRBD1 agrees at 9 bases. From germline, CDR1 is MGHRA and CDR2 YSYEKL. CDR3 length: 15 amino acids. J gave up 5 bases and V 3 bases, and 4 bases lay outside the gene matches. Here the CDR3 reads CASSQRTGENEKLFF. CDR3 nucleotides: TGCGCCAGCAGCCAGCGGACAGGGGAAAATGAAAAACTGTTTTTT.

The V and J genes are TRBV6-4 and TRBJ2-5, with D possibly matching TRBD1 (6 bases). The V gene lost 0 bases and the J gene lost 2 bases, with 13 bases spanning the gap. Germline V lookup: CDR1 MRHNA, CDR2 SNTAGT. This CDR3 comprises 16 residues. The CDR3 loop is CASSDSGTRGQETQYF. CDR3 DNA: TGTGCCAGCAGTGACTCGGGGACAAGGGGGCAAGAGACCCAGTACTTC.

This clone has a handful of counts. The rearrangement joins TRBV19 to TRBJ1-6; tentative D call: TRBD1 (5 bases). The CDR3 has 16 amino acids. Germline V CDR1 and CDR2: LNHDA, SQIVND (reference sequence). V lost 5 bases, J lost 6 bases, and 17 bases lay in between. As DNA, the CDR3 is TGTGCCAGTAGTGGGGGGACTGGGCCGGCTAATTCACCCCTCCACTTT. This translates into CASSGGTGPANSPLHF.

The chain carries TRBV10-3 and TRBJ1-1, with unresolved D. CDR1 is ENHRY and CDR2 is SYGVKD in the germline V gene. V was trimmed by 3 bases and J by 5 bases, leaving 13 bases between them. CDR3 length: 14 amino acids. CDR3: CAISEPGGGTEAFF. The CDR3, as DNA: TGTGCCATCAGTGAACCGGGAGGCGGAACTGAAGCTTTCTTT.

The chain links TRBV5-1 to TRBJ2-5; the match to TRBD2 covers 7 bases. Trimming cost V 4 bases and J 7 bases; bases outside gene matches: 13. From germline, CDR1 is SGHRS and CDR2 YFSETQ. This CDR3 has 15 amino acids. The CDR3 here is CASSPAVSGVRTQYF. The CDR3 nucleotides read TGCGCCAGCAGCCCGGCGGTCAGCGGGGTGAGGACCCAGTACTTC.

The CDR3 reads CASSMDRAENTIYF. CDR3 nucleotide sequence: TGTGCCAGCAGCATGGACAGGGCTGAAAACACCATATATTTT. This chain uses TRBV2 with TRBJ1-3; 8 bases are shared with TRBD1. The trim removed 6 bases at V and 6 bases at J, leaving 7 bases unmatched. CDR1 and CDR2 (germline): SNHLY, FYNNEI. The CDR3 has 14 residues.

V is TRBV29-1 and J is TRBJ2-1; 7 nucleotides line up with TRBD2. Trimming at V came to 2 bases and at J to 7 bases, leaving 8 bases not matched to a gene. The length of the CDR3 is 14 residues. Germline CDR1 SQVTM, CDR2 ANQGSEA. The CDR3 is CSVERAGVGNEQFF. CDR3 nucleotide sequence: TGCAGCGTTGAAAGGGCGGGAGTAGGGAATGAGCAGTTCTTC.

This chain joins TRBV4-1 and TRBJ2-7, with D maybe TRBD2 (6 bases). Germline V lookup: CDR1 MGHRA, CDR2 YSYEKL. V shed 1 base and J shed 3 bases, with 10 bases lying between them. The CDR3 is 14 amino acids. The CDR3 reads CASSQAGEGYEQYF. The CDR3 coding sequence is TGCGCCAGCAGCCAAGCGGGAGAGGGCTACGAGCAGTACTTC.

This rearrangement joins TRBV7-6 to TRBJ2-7, with D perhaps TRBD1 (5 bases). V lost 1 base to trimming and J lost 1 base, with 8 bases between them. The germline V gene has CDR1 SGHVS and CDR2 FNYEAQ. This CDR3 has 14 residues. The chain's CDR3 is CASSLDAGSYEQYF. In DNA, the CDR3 is TGTGCCAGCAGCTTAGACGCAGGGTCCTACGAGCAGTACTTC.

This chain connects TRBV5-1 to TRBJ2-3; TRBD2 matches 9 bases. Germline CDR1 is SGHRS and CDR2 is YFSETQ. Unmatched junction bases numbered 13, after V lost 0 bases and J lost 2 bases. The CDR3 length is 19 residues. The CDR3 DNA sequence: TGCGCCAGCAGCTTGGGCCCAGACCGGCTAGCGGGGAACACAGATACGCAGTATTTT. The encoded protein is CASSLGPDRLAGNTDTQYF.

Here the CDR3 DNA reads TGTGCCAGCAGGCAAGGGGGCCAGGCCTCCTATGGCTACACCTTC. Translation gives CASRQGGQASYGYTF. The rearrangement links TRBV7-9 to TRBJ1-2, with 7 nucleotides matching TRBD1. The germline gives CDR1 SEHNR, CDR2 FQNEAQ (reference sequence). The CDR3 is 15 amino acids. The trim removed 6 bases at V and 4 bases at J, leaving 11 bases unmatched.